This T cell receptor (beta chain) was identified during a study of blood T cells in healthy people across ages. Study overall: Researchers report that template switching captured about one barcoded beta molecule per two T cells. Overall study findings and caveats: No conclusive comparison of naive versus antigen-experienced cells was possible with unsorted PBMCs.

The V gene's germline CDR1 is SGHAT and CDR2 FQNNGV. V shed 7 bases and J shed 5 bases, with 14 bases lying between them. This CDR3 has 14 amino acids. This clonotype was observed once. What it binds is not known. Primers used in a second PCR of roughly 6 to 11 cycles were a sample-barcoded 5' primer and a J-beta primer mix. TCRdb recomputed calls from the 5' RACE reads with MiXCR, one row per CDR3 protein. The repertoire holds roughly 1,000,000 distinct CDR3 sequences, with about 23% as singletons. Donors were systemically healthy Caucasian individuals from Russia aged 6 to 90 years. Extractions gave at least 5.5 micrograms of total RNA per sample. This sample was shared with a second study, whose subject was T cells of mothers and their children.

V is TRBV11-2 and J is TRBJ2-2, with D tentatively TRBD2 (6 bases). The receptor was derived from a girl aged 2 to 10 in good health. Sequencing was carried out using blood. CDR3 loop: CASMGRFRTGELFF. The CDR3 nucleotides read TGTGCCAGCATGGGGAGGTTTCGGACCGGGGAGCTGTTTTTT.